These 30 T cell receptor beta chains originate from one sample sequenced in a study of spatial heterogeneity in lung cancer. MiXCR, run by TCRdb on the 5' RACE reads, gives a single entry per CDR3 protein. The sample comprises tens of thousands of distinct CDR3 sequences, 3% to 3.5% of which are singletons, and around 28% rests with the top ten. Specified time point: sample taken at primary tumor resection. This specimen consisted of PBMCs, obtained at surgery. These receptors were taken from a female donor with early-stage non-small cell lung cancer.

This clonotype was picked up many times. The chain couples TRBV5-6 to TRBJ2-7; D unresolved. V shed 1 base and J shed 7 bases, with 15 bases lying between them. Germline V gene lookup returns CDR1 SGHDT and CDR2 YYEEEE. The length of the CDR3 is 14 residues. CDR3 sequence reads: CASSLKGMGTEQYF. The CDR3 DNA reads as TGTGCCAGCAGCTTGAAAGGTATGGGTACGGAGCAGTACTTC.

Relative to its sample, this clonotype is medium-sized. The V gene is TRBV10-3, the J gene TRBJ2-7, with TRBD1 identical over 9 bases. Germline V gene data show CDR1 as ENHRY and CDR2 as SYGVKD. The ends lost 6 bases at V and 5 bases at J; junction bases unmatched: 11. The CDR3 runs to 15 residues. The CDR3 region is CAIRLGQGSLDEQYF. The CDR3 bases are TGTGCCATCAGGCTAGGACAGGGGTCCCTAGACGAGCAGTACTTC.

This clonotype was found many times. This rearrangement joins TRBV4-2 to TRBJ2-1; D is uncertain. Per the germline V gene, CDR1 is LGHNA and CDR2 is YNFKEQ. The CDR3 covers 17 residues. V dropped 4 bases and J dropped 5 bases, with 21 bases sitting between them. CDR3 protein: CASSPNLDPERNNEQFF. CDR3 sequence (DNA): TGTGCCAGCAGCCCAAACCTTGACCCCGAACGAAACAATGAGCAGTTCTTC.

This clonotype was seen many times. J is TRBJ1-5 and V is TRBV7-2; weak D call: TRBD1 (6 bases). V lost 1 base and J lost 9, with 10 bases in between. CDR3 size: 13 residues. CDR1 is SGHTA and CDR2 is FQGNSA in the germline V gene. The CDR3 reads CASSLGGAMPQHF. The CDR3 DNA is TGTGCCAGCAGCTTAGGGGGGGCTATGCCCCAGCATTTT.

The sample holds many counts of this clonotype. J is TRBJ2-7 and V is TRBV4-1, with 9 bases aligning to TRBD2. The CDR3 has 16 amino acids. The V gene's germline CDR1 is MGHRA and CDR2 YSYEKL. Germline trimming cut 4 bases from V and 3 bases from J; bases unmatched to any gene: 10. The CDR3 sequence is CASSRSGSGLGYEQYF. The DNA of the CDR3 is TGCGCCAGCAGCCGTAGCGGGAGCGGGCTTGGCTACGAGCAGTACTTC.

This clonotype was seen at least ten times. The rearrangement links TRBV12-3 or TRBV12-4 to TRBJ1-5, with 7 bases matching TRBD1. The V gene end was trimmed by 8 bases and the J gene end by 7 bases; junction bases not matched to a gene: 8. The CDR3 spans 13 residues. CDR3 loop: CASGDRAGQPQHF. The CDR3 nucleotides are TGTGCCAGCGGCGACAGGGCGGGCCAGCCCCAGCATTTT.

This clonotype was detected many times. V usage is TRBV20-1 and J usage is TRBJ2-7; 11 bases agree with TRBD1. This CDR3 is built from 14 residues. V trimming: 3 bases; J trimming: 3 bases; junction bases outside the gene matches: 4. Germline CDR1 and CDR2: DFQATT and SNEGSKA (reference sequence). In DNA, the CDR3 is TGCAGTGCTAGCAGGGACAGGGGGAACTACGAGCAGTACTTC. As protein: CSASRDRGNYEQYF.

This clonotype was recorded at least ten times. V gene TRBV10-3 combines with J gene TRBJ1-5, with D unresolved. The germline V and J ends were trimmed by 4 bases and 2 bases, with 12 bases remaining between them. The CDR3 loop spans 15 amino acids. Per germline, CDR1 ENHRY and CDR2 SYGVKD. The CDR3 DNA reads as TGTGCCATCAGTGCGTCAATAACAGGCAATCAGCCCCAGCATTTT. Protein product: CAISASITGNQPQHF.

This clonotype has at least ten counts. The V and J genes are TRBV20-1 and TRBJ1-1; the D gene is possibly TRBD1 (5 bases). Germline loops: CDR1 DFQATT, CDR2 SNEGSKA (reference sequence). V dropped 6 bases and J dropped 1 base, with 15 bases sitting between them. The CDR3 totals 14 residues. CDR3 in DNA: TGCAGTGCCAGATCTGGGGCCCGGAACACTGAAGCTTTCTTT. Its translation is CSARSGARNTEAFF.

V and J are TRBV7-3 and TRBJ2-1, with 8 bases fitting TRBD2. This CDR3 contains 13 residues. With 5 bases clipped from V and 9 bases from J, the junction kept 6 bases outside the gene matches. Germline V gives CDR1 SGHTA, CDR2 FQGTGA. The chain's CDR3 is CASSPGLVSEQFF. CDR3 sequence (DNA): TGTGCCAGCAGCCCGGGACTAGTAAGTGAGCAGTTCTTC.

At least ten counts were recorded for this clonotype. The chain employs TRBV19 and TRBJ2-2, with 13 bases matching TRBD2. Germline trimming cut 6 bases from V and 6 bases from J; bases unmatched to any gene: 7. The CDR3 has 16 residues. Looked up from germline, CDR1 is LNHDA and CDR2 is SQIVND (reference sequence). The CDR3 nucleotides are TGTGCCAGTAGCCCGGGACTAGCGGGGTTCGCCGGGGAGCTGTTTTTT. This translates into CASSPGLAGFAGELFF.

This clonotype was recorded many times. The chain joins TRBV20-1 to TRBJ2-5, with TRBD1 matching over 8 bases. The CDR3 length is 13 residues. Trimming cost V 6 bases and J 6 bases; bases outside gene matches: 9. Germline CDR1 reads DFQATT; CDR2 reads SNEGSKA (reference sequence). The CDR3 coding sequence is TGCAGTGCAGTCCAGGGGGCGGAAAAGACCCAGTACTTC. Translating it yields CSAVQGAEKTQYF.

This clonotype was recorded a few times. V gene TRBV7-9 combines with J gene TRBJ2-7, with 11 bases aligning to TRBD2. Looked up from germline, CDR1 is SEHNR and CDR2 is FQNEAQ (reference sequence). With 1 base clipped from V and 2 bases from J, the junction kept 4 bases outside the gene matches. The CDR3 covers 16 residues. The CDR3 spells CASSLEASGRPYEQYF. Written as DNA, the CDR3 is TGTGCCAGCAGCTTAGAGGCTAGCGGGAGGCCCTACGAGCAGTACTTC.

This clonotype was picked up many times. The chain is built from TRBV2 and TRBJ1-6; possible D gene TRBD1, 6 bases. This CDR3 contains 16 residues. The germline V gene has CDR1 SNHLY and CDR2 FYNNEI. V shed 3 bases and J shed 6 bases, with 15 bases lying between them. In DNA, the CDR3 is TGTGCCAGCAGTGATACTCAGGACAGCCGTAATTCACCCCTCCACTTT. It codes for CASSDTQDSRNSPLHF.

The chain is built from TRBV5-1 and TRBJ2-3; possible D gene TRBD2, 7 bases. There are 14 residues in the CDR3. V dropped 4 bases and J dropped 0 bases, with 9 bases sitting between them. Germline V CDR1 and CDR2: SGHRS, YFSETQ. CDR3 bases: TGCGCCAGCAGCAGGGGGGGAAGCACAGATACGCAGTATTTT. Translating it yields CASSRGGSTDTQYF.

This clonotype was detected many times. The chain combines TRBV7-2 with TRBJ2-7; D perhaps matches TRBD2 (6 bases). The CDR3 is made up of 14 amino acids. Germline assignment: CDR1 SGHTA and CDR2 FQGNSA. Trimming pared 5 bases from V and 3 bases from J, leaving 14 bases between. The CDR3 DNA sequence: TGTGCCAGCAGCCCTCGGGGAGGAGTCTACGAGCAGTACTTC. Amino acid sequence: CASSPRGGVYEQYF.

This clonotype was counted at least ten times. V and J are TRBV25-1 and TRBJ1-2; TRBD1 might be the D (5 bases). The CDR3 spans 14 residues. Germline CDR1 and CDR2: MGHDK and SYGVNS. Deletions cut 5 bases from V and 2 bases from J, with 12 bases between. The CDR3 bases are TGTGCCAGCAGTTTCTCAGGGCTAAACTATGGCTACACCTTC. Its translation is CASSFSGLNYGYTF.

Judged by abundance, this clonotype is medium-sized (0.01 to 0.1%). This rearrangement joins TRBV2 to TRBJ2-3; D may be TRBD2 (5 bases). This CDR3 has 15 residues. From germline, CDR1 is SNHLY and CDR2 FYNNEI. Between the trimmed V and J ends, which lost 4 bases and 1 base, there was a span of 12 bases. CDR3 nucleotides: TGTGCCAGCAGTGCCTTGCGGGCGGGCACAGATACGCAGTATTTT. Amino acid sequence: CASSALRAGTDTQYF.

This clonotype has a count of ten or more. The CDR3 DNA reads as TGTGCCAGCAGACAGGGGGGTGGCTACACCTTC. It yields the protein CASRQGGGYTF. The chain recombines TRBV27 with TRBJ1-2, with 8 nucleotides matching TRBD1. Per the germline V gene, CDR1 is MNHEY and CDR2 is SMNVEV (reference sequence). V was clipped by 6 bases and J by 7 bases; unmatched bases: 1. The CDR3 has 11 residues.

This clonotype was detected ten times or more. The CDR3 coding sequence is TGTGCCAGCAGCCAAGGAAGCGGCGATGAGCAGTTCTTC. Its protein product is CASSQGSGDEQFF. This chain links TRBV3-1 with TRBJ2-1; TRBD2 might be the D (5 bases). The V gene lost 1 base and the J gene lost 8 bases, with 9 bases spanning the gap. The CDR3 has 13 residues. Germline V lookup: CDR1 LGHDT, CDR2 YNNKEL (reference sequence).

Concerning this clonotype: A much larger clone sits a single nucleotide away, making a read error possible. The rearrangement links TRBV7-6 to TRBJ2-2; a weak D match, TRBD2 (6 bases). CDR3 length: 13 residues. Germline loops: CDR1 SGHVS, CDR2 FNYEAQ. Written as DNA, the CDR3 is TGTGCCAGCGCGGGGTTGAACACCGGGGAGCTGTCTTTT. Residues: CASAGLNTGELSF.

The table lists this clonotype with many counts. The chain joins TRBV20-1 to TRBJ2-3; D is possibly TRBD2 (6 bases). The V end was cut by 0 bases, the J end by 2 bases, with 12 bases between. Germline V gene lookup returns CDR1 DFQATT and CDR2 SNEGSKA (reference sequence). The CDR3 spans 15 residues. The CDR3 DNA follows: TGCAGTGCTAGAGATTTGCGGGGTAACACAGATACGCAGTATTTT. This gives the protein CSARDLRGNTDTQYF.

The table lists this clonotype with a few counts. A read error is possible here, since a much larger clone lies one base away. CDR3 nucleotides: TGTGCCAGCAGCTCATGGTGGGACAGGGGGCCCCGTGGGATGAACACTGAAGCTTTCTTT. Translating gives CASSSWWDRGPRGMNTEAFF. This chain joins TRBV27 and TRBJ1-1; 12 bases agree with TRBD1. V shed 6 bases, J shed 0 bases, and the junction held 17 bases outside the gene matches. Germline V lookup: CDR1 MNHEY, CDR2 SMNVEV (reference sequence). The CDR3 length is 20 residues.

At least ten counts were recorded for this clonotype. The genes are TRBV29-1 and TRBJ2-5; 11 nucleotides agree with TRBD2. J gave up 0 bases and V 4 bases, and 7 bases lay outside the gene matches. Per germline, CDR1 SQVTM and CDR2 ANQGSEA. This CDR3 is built from 16 residues. The DNA of the CDR3 is TGCAGCGTTGTGAGGTCGGGACTAGCGGACCAAGAGACCCAGTACTTC. Translation: CSVVRSGLADQETQYF.

This clonotype was counted at least ten times. The J gene is TRBJ1-2, the V gene TRBV4-1; tentative D call: TRBD1 (5 bases). The germline gives CDR1 MGHRA, CDR2 YSYEKL. V was trimmed by 3 bases and J by 4 bases, leaving 21 bases between them. The CDR3 has 17 amino acids. The CDR3 DNA sequence: TGCGCCAGCAGCCAGGATACCTCAACCGGGACTCTCTATGGCTACACCTTC. It translates to CASSQDTSTGTLYGYTF.

This clonotype showed up many times. This chain joins TRBV7-3 and TRBJ2-5, with TRBD2 identical over 12 bases. V trimming: 3 bases; J trimming: 4 bases; junction bases outside the gene matches: 3. Germline V gives CDR1 SGHTA, CDR2 FQGTGA. This CDR3 is 15 amino acids long. DNA of the CDR3: TGTGCCAGCAGCTTCAGACTAGCGGGAGTAGAGACCCAGTACTTC. Its protein product is CASSFRLAGVETQYF. The full variable domain, in which reference TRBV7-3 and TRBJ2-5 provide the parts outside the CDR3, is GAGVSQTPSNKVTEKGKYVELRCDPISGHTALYWYRQSLGQGPEFLIYFQGTGAADDSGLPNDRFFAVRPEGSVSTLKIQRTERGDSAVYLCASSFRLAGVETQYFGPGTRLLVL.

This clonotype was seen a handful of times. The gene calls are TRBV11-2 and TRBJ2-1; no reliable D call. Trimming cost V 5 bases and J 3 bases, with 14 bases left between them. The CDR3 totals 15 residues. Germline CDR1 SGHAT, CDR2 FQNNGV. CDR3 protein: CASSRIQDFYNEQFF. For the CDR3, the DNA is TGTGCCAGCAGCCGAATTCAGGATTTCTACAATGAGCAGTTCTTC.

This clonotype was found a few times. The chain joins TRBV9 to TRBJ2-1; 8 nucleotides line up with TRBD1. V trimming: 7 bases; J trimming: 3 bases; junction bases outside the gene matches: 12. This CDR3 comprises 16 residues. Germline V gives CDR1 SGDLS, CDR2 YYNGEE. CDR3 loop: CASAEAGDRLYNEQFF. DNA of the CDR3: TGTGCCAGCGCAGAGGCAGGGGACAGGCTCTACAATGAGCAGTTCTTC. The variable domain in full, completed from reference TRBV9 and TRBJ2-1, reads DSGVTQTPKHLITATGQRVTLRCSPRSGDLSVYWYQQSLDQGLQFLIQYYNGEERAKGNILERFSAQQFPDLHSELNLSSLELGDSALYFCASAEAGDRLYNEQFFGPGTRLTVL.

This chain links TRBV5-4 with TRBJ2-3; 8 bases agree with TRBD2. Germline trimming cut 4 bases from V and 1 base from J; bases unmatched to any gene: 5. This CDR3 region has 15 residues. The germline CDR1 and CDR2 sequences are SGHNT and YYREEE (reference sequence). As DNA, the CDR3 is TGTGCCAGCAGCCCCGAGACTAGCGGCACAGATACGCAGTATTTT. Its translation: CASSPETSGTDTQYF.

Many counts were recorded for this clonotype. The chain couples TRBV12-3 or TRBV12-4 to TRBJ2-2; D is unresolved. Trimming removed 6 bases from V and 2 bases from J, with 22 bases in between. The CDR3 length is 18 residues. CDR3 nucleotides: TGTGCCAGCAGCCACCCCCCGCAGGCAGTAGATAACACCGGGGAGCTGTTTTTT. It specifies CASSHPPQAVDNTGELFF.